Below, 14 T cell receptor beta chains from the same sample are listed, as sequenced in a study of blood T cell repertoires in COVID-19. Generated by immunoSEQ multiplex PCR, the TCRdb table keeps only in-frame clones and is missing some. The sample lists about 340,000 clones; roughly 90% were seen once. Input material: peripheral blood. The source is a woman in her 70s with COVID-19, enrolled during active disease.

The rearrangement joins TRBV7-9 to TRBJ1-1; tentatively, D is TRBD1 (5 bases). The CDR3 covers 15 residues. Germline V CDR1 and CDR2: SEHNR, FQNEAQ (reference sequence). V was shortened by 1 base and J by 5 bases, with 14 bases between the two germline ends. As DNA, the CDR3 is TGTGCCAGCAGCTTAGGTGCAGGGATGGGGACTGAAGCTTTCTTT. Translating it yields CASSLGAGMGTEAFF.

The rearrangement uses TRBV30 and TRBJ1-1, with TRBD1 as a possible D gene (5 bases). Germline V gene lookup returns CDR1 GTSNPN and CDR2 SVGIG (reference sequence). The CDR3 is 11 residues long. V dropped 1 base and J dropped 8 bases, with 8 bases sitting between them. CDR3 sequence: CAWSARTEAFF. The CDR3 DNA sequence: TGTGCCTGGAGTGCCAGGACAGAAGCTTTCTTT. Looking up the rest from reference TRBV30 and TRBJ1-1 gives the full variable domain: SQTIHQWPATLVQPVGSPLSLECTVEGTSNPNLYWYRQAAGRGLQLLFYSVGIGQISSEVPQNLSASRPQDRQFILSSKKLLLSDSGFYLCAWSARTEAFFGQGTRLTVV.

CDR3 amino acids: CASSIDNGNSPLHF. The CDR3 DNA sequence: TGTGCCAGTAGTATAGATAACGGGAATTCACCCCTCCACTTT. The V call is TRBV19, the J call TRBJ1-6, with unresolved D. The germline CDR1 and CDR2 sequences are LNHDA and SQIVND (reference sequence). There are 14 residues in the CDR3. V dropped 0 bases and J dropped 7 bases, with 7 bases sitting between them.

The V and J genes are TRBV4-1 and TRBJ1-1; D unresolved. Trimming left V 2 bases short and J 1 base short, with 11 bases between. This CDR3 is 15 amino acids long. Germline V CDR1 and CDR2: MGHRA, YSYEKL. CDR3 nucleotide sequence: TGCGCCAGCAGCCAACCGACGGCGGGGAACACTGAAGCTTTCTTT. As protein: CASSQPTAGNTEAFF.

This chain connects TRBV5-8 to TRBJ2-7; the match to TRBD1 covers 7 bases. This CDR3 spans 15 amino acids. V lost 0 bases to trimming and J lost 0 bases; unmatched junction nucleotides: 3. Germline V lookup: CDR1 SGHTS, CDR2 YDEGEE. CDR3 residues: CASSLGTGSSYEQYF. As DNA, the CDR3 is TGTGCCAGCAGCTTGGGGACAGGCAGCTCCTACGAGCAGTACTTC.

The chain uses TRBV3-1 (or the pseudogene TRBV3-2) and TRBJ2-3; the match to TRBD2 covers 8 bases. Germline loops: CDR1 LGHDT, CDR2 YNNKEL (reference sequence). The CDR3 is made up of 14 amino acids. After removal of 1 base from V and 8 bases from J, the junction contained 5 bases not matched to a gene. CDR3 nucleotides: TGTGCCAGCAGCCAAGCGGGGGGGCGACGTACGCAGTATTTT. It encodes CASSQAGGRRTQYF.

The CDR3 sequence: CASGQRVGGNQPQHF. CDR3 in DNA: TGTGCCAGCGGCCAGCGGGTTGGGGGCAATCAGCCCCAGCATTTT. This chain connects TRBV6-5 to TRBJ1-5, with D uncertain. The V end was cut by 8 bases, the J end by 2 bases, with 16 bases between. The length of the CDR3 is 15 residues. Germline V gives CDR1 MNHEY, CDR2 SVGAGI.

The V and J genes are TRBV6-5 and TRBJ1-2; 8 nucleotides line up with TRBD1. Germline-derived CDR1 and CDR2 are MNHEY and SVGAGI. The CDR3 sequence is 14 residues long. J was trimmed by 3 bases and V by 6 bases; bases with no gene match: 6. The CDR3 DNA follows: TGTGCCAGCAGGCTGGACAGGGACCACTATGGCTACACCTTC. Translating gives CASRLDRDHYGYTF.

This clone was seen more than once but under ten times. The rearrangement links TRBV29-1 to TRBJ1-2; D is undetermined. This CDR3 spans 13 amino acids. Trimming shortened V by 2 bases and J by 6 bases, and 13 bases separated the two germline ends. Germline V gives CDR1 SQVTM, CDR2 ANQGSEA. This CDR3 is CSVERSAGDGYTF. The CDR3 coding sequence is TGCAGCGTTGAAAGGTCGGCAGGTGATGGCTACACCTTC.

The rearrangement links TRBV27 to TRBJ1-2; TRBD1 matches 11 bases. CDR1 is MNHEY, CDR2 SMNVEV, per germline (reference sequence). The J segment lost 8 bases and the V segment lost 3 bases, leaving 5 bases of the junction unmatched. This CDR3 has 14 residues. The CDR3 here is CASSFQDRGRGYTF. The CDR3 bases are TGTGCCAGCAGTTTTCAGGACAGGGGGCGAGGCTACACCTTC.

The chain joins TRBV25-1 to TRBJ1-2; weak D call: TRBD1 (5 bases). CDR1 is MGHDK and CDR2 is SYGVNS in the germline V gene. This CDR3 spans 13 amino acids. V lost 2 bases and J lost 7, with 11 bases in between. The CDR3 region is CASSEMPGIGYTF. Here the CDR3 DNA reads TGTGCCAGCAGTGAAATGCCAGGGATTGGCTACACCTTC.

The rearrangement links TRBV29-1 to TRBJ1-1; 8 bases map to TRBD1. Germline trimming cut 7 bases from V and 7 bases from J; bases unmatched to any gene: 5. The germline CDR1 and CDR2 sequences are SQVTM and ANQGSEA. The length of the CDR3 is 11 residues. The CDR3 DNA is TGCAGCGCCCGGGACAGGCTTGAAGCTTTCTTT. Its protein product is CSARDRLEAFF.

The chain uses TRBV12-3 or TRBV12-4 and TRBJ2-5; no reliable D call. The CDR3 spans 11 residues. V dropped 5 bases and J dropped 3 bases, with 4 bases sitting between them. The CDR3 loop reads CASSVKETQYF. The CDR3 DNA reads TGTGCCAGCAGTGTAAAAGAGACCCAGTACTTC.

The chain carries TRBV5-1 and TRBJ1-1, with 7 nucleotides matching TRBD1. This CDR3 has 15 residues. The V gene's germline CDR1 is SGHRS and CDR2 YFSETQ. V trimming: 4 bases; J trimming: 2 bases; junction bases outside the gene matches: 8. CDR3 sequence reads: CASSPGDRENTEAFF. CDR3 bases: TGCGCCAGCAGCCCTGGGGACAGAGAAAACACTGAAGCTTTCTTT.